One sample yielded the 21 T cell receptor beta chains listed below, sequenced in a study of T cells after yellow fever vaccination. TCRdb processed the 5' RACE reads anew with MiXCR; each CDR3 protein has one entry. The sample holds 250,000 to 350,000 distinct CDR3 sequences, around 6.8% seen once. Here the sequenced sample was PBMCs, taken about 41 days after the first yellow fever vaccination. Every receptor here comes from a man younger than 35 who received the YFV17D yellow fever vaccine.

This clonotype was counted many times. V and J are TRBV7-2 and TRBJ1-5; TRBD1 matches 7 bases. The CDR3 is 16 residues long. Germline CDR1 reads SGHTA; CDR2 reads FQGNSA. The V and J ends lost 4 bases and 0 bases, in that order; junction bases with no gene match: 6. The CDR3 is CASSSRTGYSNQPQHF. In DNA, the CDR3 is TGTGCCAGCAGCTCTAGGACAGGATATAGCAATCAGCCCCAGCATTTT. Full variable domain (rest looked up from reference TRBV7-2 and TRBJ1-5): GAGVSQSPSNKVTEKGKDVELRCDPISGHTALYWYRQSLGQGLEFLIYFQGNSAPDKSGLPSDRFSAERTGGSVSTLTIQRTQQEDSAVYLCASSSRTGYSNQPQHFGDGTRLSIL.

This clonotype was seen ten or more times. As DNA, the CDR3 is TGTGCCAGCTCGCCGGGGGGGGTCACAGATACGCAGTATTTT. As protein: CASSPGGVTDTQYF. The chain joins TRBV4-2 to TRBJ2-3, with 8 bases that match TRBD2. The CDR3 runs to 14 residues. Germline CDR1 reads LGHNA; CDR2 reads YNFKEQ. The V segment lost 8 bases and the J segment 2 bases; nucleotides outside the gene matches: 6.

This clonotype was seen more than once but under ten times. CDR3 loop: CASSFAGLYGYTF. The CDR3 bases are TGTGCCAGCAGTTTCGCAGGGTTATATGGCTACACCTTC. The rearrangement uses TRBV27 and TRBJ1-2; tentatively, D is TRBD1 (5 bases). Trimming left V 3 bases short and J 5 bases short, with 10 bases between. This CDR3 has 13 amino acids. The germline CDR1 and CDR2 sequences are MNHEY and SMNVEV (reference sequence).

This clonotype was counted only a few times. The chain combines TRBV5-4 with TRBJ1-5; D gene unclear. Per the germline V gene, CDR1 is SGHNT and CDR2 is YYREEE (reference sequence). This CDR3 is 16 amino acids long. Trimming took 6 bases from V and 0 from J, leaving 16 bases between them. Here the CDR3 reads CASTRGADYSNQPQHF. As DNA, the CDR3 is TGTGCCAGCACCCGAGGCGCCGATTATAGCAATCAGCCCCAGCATTTT.

This clonotype has more than one count but fewer than ten. This chain joins TRBV6-2 or TRBV6-3 and TRBJ2-5; possibly TRBD2 for D (5 bases). The ends were cut back, 2 bases at V and 3 bases at J, with 10 bases in the middle. The CDR3 covers 14 residues. Germline V gene sequence: CDR1 MNHEY, CDR2 SVGEGT. The DNA for the CDR3 is TGTGCCAGCAGTTACGTCGAGGGAAAAGAGACCCAGTACTTC. As protein: CASSYVEGKETQYF.

Only a few counts were recorded for this clonotype. The chain carries TRBV7-6 and TRBJ1-4, with D perhaps matching TRBD1 (6 bases). Germline assignment: CDR1 SGHVS and CDR2 FNYEAQ. V shed 1 base and J shed 4 bases, with 13 bases lying between them. CDR3 size: 16 residues. Written as DNA, the CDR3 is TGTGCCAGCAGCTTAGGGGGGCTCTATCTTAATGAAAAACTGTTTTTT. Protein product: CASSLGGLYLNEKLFF. Full variable domain (rest looked up from reference TRBV7-6 and TRBJ1-4): GAGVSQSPRYKVTKRGQDVALRCDPISGHVSLYWYRQALGQGPEFLTYFNYEAQQDKSGLPNDRFSAERPEGSISTLTIQRTEQRDSAMYRCASSLGGLYLNEKLFFGSGTQLSVL.

The chain combines TRBV11-2 with TRBJ2-3; possibly TRBD1 or TRBD2 for D (5 bases each). Germline V gives CDR1 SGHAT, CDR2 FQNNGV. CDR3 length equals 15 residues. V lost 2 bases to trimming and J lost 4 bases, with 13 bases between them. CDR3 coding DNA: TGTGCCAGCAGCTTACTACCCGGGACGCCAGATACGCAGTATTTT. Amino acid sequence: CASSLLPGTPDTQYF.

The rearrangement links TRBV18 to TRBJ2-5; 7 nucleotides match TRBD1. The germline gives CDR1 KGHSH, CDR2 LQKENI. The CDR3 is 13 amino acids. V lost 9 bases, J lost 1 base, and 5 bases stayed unmatched. The CDR3 here is CASSTGFQETQYF. CDR3 bases: TGTGCCAGTTCGACAGGGTTCCAAGAGACCCAGTACTTC.

This clonotype was detected a few times. In DNA form, the CDR3 reads TGTGCCAGCAGCCCAGGAGTCGGCGACGGCTACACCTTC. Translating it yields CASSPGVGDGYTF. V is TRBV7-9 and J is TRBJ1-2; D gene unclear. Deletions cut 5 bases from V and 8 bases from J, with 15 bases between. Germline V gene lookup returns CDR1 SEHNR and CDR2 FQNEAQ (reference sequence). CDR3 length equals 13 residues.

The chain carries TRBV4-3 and TRBJ1-2; D call uncertain. The germline V gene encodes CDR1 LGHNA and CDR2 YSLEER. The length of the CDR3 is 16 residues. The germline V and J ends were trimmed by 0 bases and 7 bases, with 18 bases remaining between them. The CDR3 region is CASSQEGRARPSGYTF. CDR3 in DNA: TGCGCCAGCAGCCAAGAGGGTAGGGCCAGGCCTAGTGGCTACACCTTC.

The chain is built from TRBV6-5 and TRBJ2-3; 7 nucleotides match TRBD1. Germline CDR1 is MNHEY and CDR2 is SVGAGI. V shed 2 bases and J 6 bases; nucleotides not matched to a gene: 11. The CDR3 has 16 amino acids. The CDR3 loop is CASSYVPGHRGDTQYF. The CDR3 nucleotides read TGTGCCAGCAGTTACGTTCCTGGGCACAGGGGCGATACGCAGTATTTT.

This clonotype was counted at least ten times. The chain carries TRBV5-4 and TRBJ2-2; a possible D gene is TRBD1 (6 bases). The CDR3 totals 12 residues. Germline values: CDR1 SGHNT, CDR2 YYREEE (reference sequence). CDR3 nucleotide sequence: TGTGCTTCTGAGGGGGTTCACGGGGAGCTGTTTTTT. Translating gives CASEGVHGELFF.

This clonotype was picked up a small number of times. The chain combines TRBV2 with TRBJ1-4; a weak D match, TRBD1 (5 bases). V lost 3 bases and J lost 7, with 12 bases in between. The CDR3 loop spans 14 amino acids. The V gene's germline CDR1 is SNHLY and CDR2 FYNNEI. The CDR3 coding sequence is TGTGCCAGCAGTGAGATTCAGGGCGGTGAAAAACTGTTTTTT. Its protein product is CASSEIQGGEKLFF.

The rearrangement joins TRBV6-4 to TRBJ2-3; a possible D gene is TRBD1 (5 bases). This CDR3 region has 13 residues. The germline V and J ends were trimmed by 5 bases and 6 bases, with 12 bases remaining between them. Germline V lookup: CDR1 MRHNA, CDR2 SNTAGT. CDR3 nucleotide sequence: TGTGCCAGCAGTTCGACAGTCCGGGATACGCAGTATTTT. Protein product: CASSSTVRDTQYF.

This clonotype was picked up many times. The chain joins TRBV10-3 to TRBJ2-7; 14 nucleotides align to TRBD2. The CDR3 totals 17 residues. The V gene end was trimmed by 10 bases and the J gene end by 6 bases; junction bases not matched to a gene: 17. Germline V gene lookup returns CDR1 ENHRY and CDR2 SYGVKD. CDR3 DNA sequence: TGTGCCACGTTGACTAGCGGGGGGGATACGAGTGAGTCCGAGCAGTACGTC. Residues: CATLTSGGDTSESEQYV.

This chain joins TRBV7-2 and TRBJ1-1, with TRBD1 matching 7 bases. Germline trimming cut 3 bases from V and 11 bases from J; bases unmatched to any gene: 9. Germline CDR1 SGHTA, CDR2 FQGNSA. The CDR3 totals 13 residues. For the CDR3, the DNA is TGTGCCAGCAGCTTCGAGGGGGCGAGGAGGGCTTTCTTT. Protein: CASSFEGARRAFF.

This clonotype was detected many times. The chain couples TRBV24-1 to TRBJ2-3; 11 nucleotides align to TRBD2. The J segment lost 4 bases and the V segment lost 6 bases, leaving 2 bases of the junction unmatched. Per the germline V gene, CDR1 is KGHDR and CDR2 is SFDVKD. The CDR3 consists of 14 residues. CDR3 sequence: CATSLAGGPDTQYF. The DNA of the CDR3 is TGTGCCACCAGTCTAGCGGGGGGTCCAGATACGCAGTATTTT.

The chain joins TRBV7-9 to TRBJ2-1, with 7 bases that match TRBD1. CDR1 and CDR2 (germline): SEHNR, FQNEAQ (reference sequence). CDR3 size: 13 residues. V dropped 10 bases and J dropped 5; count of bases not matched to a gene: 8. CDR3 amino acids: CATRRGPNNEQFF. The CDR3 DNA sequence: TGTGCCACCCGAAGGGGGCCCAACAATGAGCAGTTCTTC. Drawing the rest from reference TRBV7-9 and TRBJ2-1, the complete variable domain is DTGVSQNPRHKITKRGQNVTFRCDPISEHNRLYWYRQTLGQGPEFLTYFQNEAQLEKSRLLSDRFSAERPKGSFSTLEIQRTEQGDSAMYLCATRRGPNNEQFFGPGTRLTVL.

The rearrangement uses TRBV5-1 and TRBJ1-2; D might be TRBD1 (6 bases). CDR3 length equals 13 residues. CDR1 is SGHRS and CDR2 is YFSETQ in the germline V gene. V lost 2 bases to trimming and J lost 8 bases, with 13 bases between them. The CDR3 DNA follows: TGCGCCAGCAGCTTCGGGACATCGACCGGCTACACCTTC. This sequence encodes CASSFGTSTGYTF.

The V gene is TRBV6-2 or TRBV6-3, the J gene TRBJ2-7; perhaps D is TRBD1 or TRBD2 (5 bases each). V was trimmed by 7 bases and J by 2 bases, leaving 15 bases between them. Germline assignment: CDR1 MNHEY and CDR2 SVGEGT. The CDR3 totals 14 residues. The CDR3 is CASTLGWGPYEQYV. DNA for the CDR3: TGTGCCAGCACCCTAGGTTGGGGACCCTACGAGCAGTACGTC.

The chain uses TRBV7-9 and TRBJ1-6, with D possibly being TRBD1 (6 bases). V lost 1 base and J 10 bases, leaving 14 bases between the germline ends. The CDR3 loop spans 15 amino acids. Germline CDR1 is SEHNR and CDR2 is FQNEAQ (reference sequence). The CDR3 loop is CASSLVSGTNSPLHF. In DNA form, the CDR3 reads TGTGCCAGCAGCTTAGTATCAGGGACAAACTCACCCCTCCACTTT.